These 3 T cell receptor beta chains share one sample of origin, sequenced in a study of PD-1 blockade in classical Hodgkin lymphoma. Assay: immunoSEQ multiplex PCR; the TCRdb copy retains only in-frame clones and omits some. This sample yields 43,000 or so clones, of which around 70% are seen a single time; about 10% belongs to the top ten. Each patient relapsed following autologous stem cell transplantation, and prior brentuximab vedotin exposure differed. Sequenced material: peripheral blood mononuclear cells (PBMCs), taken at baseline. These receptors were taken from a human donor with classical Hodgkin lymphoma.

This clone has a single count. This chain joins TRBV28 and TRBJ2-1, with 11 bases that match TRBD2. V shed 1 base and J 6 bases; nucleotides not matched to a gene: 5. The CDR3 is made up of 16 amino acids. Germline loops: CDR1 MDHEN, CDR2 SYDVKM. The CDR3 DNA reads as TGTGCCAGCAGTTTATTGGCTAGCGGGGGGCCCAATGAGCAGTTCTTC. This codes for CASSLLASGGPNEQFF.

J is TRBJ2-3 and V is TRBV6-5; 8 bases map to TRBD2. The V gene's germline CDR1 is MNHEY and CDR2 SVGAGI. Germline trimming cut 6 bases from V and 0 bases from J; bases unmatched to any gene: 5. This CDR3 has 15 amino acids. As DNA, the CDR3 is TGTGCCAGCAGACCCAGCGGGGGCAGCACAGATACGCAGTATTTT. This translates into CASRPSGGSTDTQYF.

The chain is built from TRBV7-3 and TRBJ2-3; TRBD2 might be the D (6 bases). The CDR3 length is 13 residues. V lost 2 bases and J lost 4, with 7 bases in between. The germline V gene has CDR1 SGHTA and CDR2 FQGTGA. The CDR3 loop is CASSLAGSDTQYF. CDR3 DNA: TGTGCCAGCAGCTTAGCGGGATCAGATACGCAGTATTTT.